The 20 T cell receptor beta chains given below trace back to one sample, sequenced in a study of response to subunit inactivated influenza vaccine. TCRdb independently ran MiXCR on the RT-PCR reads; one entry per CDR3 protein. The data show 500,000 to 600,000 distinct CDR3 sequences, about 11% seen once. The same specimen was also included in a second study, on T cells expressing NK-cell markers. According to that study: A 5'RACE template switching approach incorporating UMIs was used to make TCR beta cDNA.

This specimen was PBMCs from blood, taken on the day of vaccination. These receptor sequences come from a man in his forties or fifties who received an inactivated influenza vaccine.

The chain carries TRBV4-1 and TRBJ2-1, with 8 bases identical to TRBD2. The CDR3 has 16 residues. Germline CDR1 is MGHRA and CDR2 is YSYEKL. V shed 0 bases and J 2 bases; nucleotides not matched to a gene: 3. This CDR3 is CASSQELAGPYNEQFF. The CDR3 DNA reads TGCGCCAGCAGCCAAGAGCTAGCGGGCCCCTACAATGAGCAGTTCTTC.

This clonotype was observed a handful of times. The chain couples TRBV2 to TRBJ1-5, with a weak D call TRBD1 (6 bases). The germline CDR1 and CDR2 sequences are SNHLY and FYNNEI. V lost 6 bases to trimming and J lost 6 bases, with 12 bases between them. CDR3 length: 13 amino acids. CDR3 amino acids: CASRQGGVQPQHF. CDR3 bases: TGTGCCAGCAGGCAAGGGGGTGTTCAGCCCCAGCATTTT.

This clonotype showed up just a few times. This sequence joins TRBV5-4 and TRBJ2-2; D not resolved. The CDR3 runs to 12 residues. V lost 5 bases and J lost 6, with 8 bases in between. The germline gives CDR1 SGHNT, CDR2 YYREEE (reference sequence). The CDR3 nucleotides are TGTGCCAGCAGTTCGACGGCCGGGGAGCTGTTTTTT. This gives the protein CASSSTAGELFF.

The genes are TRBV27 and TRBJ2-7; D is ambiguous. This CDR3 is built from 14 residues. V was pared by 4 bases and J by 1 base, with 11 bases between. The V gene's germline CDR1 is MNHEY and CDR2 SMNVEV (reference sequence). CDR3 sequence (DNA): TGTGCCAGCAGTTGGGCTCCGGGTTCCTACGAGCAGTACTTC. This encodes CASSWAPGSYEQYF.

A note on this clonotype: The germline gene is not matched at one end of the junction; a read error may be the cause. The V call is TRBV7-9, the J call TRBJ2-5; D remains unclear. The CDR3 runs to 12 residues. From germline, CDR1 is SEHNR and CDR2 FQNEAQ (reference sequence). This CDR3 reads CARSLVGETQYF. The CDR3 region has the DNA TGTGCCAGGAGCTTAGTAGGGGAGACCCAGTACTTC.

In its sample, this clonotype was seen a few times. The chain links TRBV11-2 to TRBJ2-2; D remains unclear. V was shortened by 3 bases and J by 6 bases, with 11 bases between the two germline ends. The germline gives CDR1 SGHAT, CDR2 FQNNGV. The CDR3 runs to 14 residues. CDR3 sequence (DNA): TGTGCCAGCAGCTTGACTTTCGCCGCCGGGGAGCTGTTTTTT. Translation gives CASSLTFAAGELFF.

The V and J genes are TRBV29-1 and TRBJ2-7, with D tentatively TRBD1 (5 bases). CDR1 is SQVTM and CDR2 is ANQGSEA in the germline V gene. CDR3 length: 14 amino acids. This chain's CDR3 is CSTSDSFSSYEQYF. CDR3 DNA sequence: TGCAGTACCAGTGACAGTTTTTCATCCTACGAGCAGTACTTC.

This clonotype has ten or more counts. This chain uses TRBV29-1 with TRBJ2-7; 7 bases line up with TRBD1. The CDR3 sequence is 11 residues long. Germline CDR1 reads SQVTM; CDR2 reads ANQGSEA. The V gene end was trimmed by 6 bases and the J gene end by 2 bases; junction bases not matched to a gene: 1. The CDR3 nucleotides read TGCAGCGTCCAGGGGGCCTACGAGCAGTACTTC. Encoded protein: CSVQGAYEQYF.

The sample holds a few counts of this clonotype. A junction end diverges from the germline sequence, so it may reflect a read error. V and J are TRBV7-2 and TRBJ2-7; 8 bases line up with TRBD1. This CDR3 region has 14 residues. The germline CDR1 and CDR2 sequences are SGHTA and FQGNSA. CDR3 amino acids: CASSLPGGSNEQYF. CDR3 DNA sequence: TGTGCCAGCAGCTTACCAGGGGGCTCCAACGAGCAGTACTTC.

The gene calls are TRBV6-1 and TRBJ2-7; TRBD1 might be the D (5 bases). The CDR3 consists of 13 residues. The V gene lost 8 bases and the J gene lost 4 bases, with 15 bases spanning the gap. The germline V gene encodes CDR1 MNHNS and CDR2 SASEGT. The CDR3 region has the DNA TGTGCCAGCGTAAGGGGTGGCAGGTACGAGCAGTACTTC. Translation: CASVRGGRYEQYF.

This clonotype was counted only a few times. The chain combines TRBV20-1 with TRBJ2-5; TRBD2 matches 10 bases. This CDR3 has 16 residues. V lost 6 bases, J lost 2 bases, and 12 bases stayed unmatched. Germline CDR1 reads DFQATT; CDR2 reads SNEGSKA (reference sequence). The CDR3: CSADGETSGEQETQYF. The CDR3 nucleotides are TGCAGTGCCGATGGAGAAACTAGCGGGGAGCAAGAGACCCAGTACTTC.

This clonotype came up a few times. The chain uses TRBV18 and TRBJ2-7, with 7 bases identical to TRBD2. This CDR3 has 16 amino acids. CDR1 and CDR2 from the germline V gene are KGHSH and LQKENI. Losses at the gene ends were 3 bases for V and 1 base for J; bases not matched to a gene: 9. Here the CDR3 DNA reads TGTGCCAGCTCACCGAATAGCGGGCGATTATCCTACGAGCAGTACTTC. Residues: CASSPNSGRLSYEQYF.

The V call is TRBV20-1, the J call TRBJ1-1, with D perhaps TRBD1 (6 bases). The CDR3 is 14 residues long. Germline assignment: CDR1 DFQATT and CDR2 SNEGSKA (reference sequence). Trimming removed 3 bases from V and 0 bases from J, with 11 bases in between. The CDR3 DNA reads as TGCAGTGCTAGCCGGGGGGCTATGAACACTGAAGCTTTCTTT. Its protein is CSASRGAMNTEAFF.

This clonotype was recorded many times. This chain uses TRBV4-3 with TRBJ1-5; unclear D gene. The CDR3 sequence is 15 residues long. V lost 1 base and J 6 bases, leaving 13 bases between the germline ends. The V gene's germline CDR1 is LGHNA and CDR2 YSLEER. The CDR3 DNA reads TGCGCCAGCAGCCAAGTCGCGTTTGGGTCTCAGCCCCAGCATTTT. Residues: CASSQVAFGSQPQHF.

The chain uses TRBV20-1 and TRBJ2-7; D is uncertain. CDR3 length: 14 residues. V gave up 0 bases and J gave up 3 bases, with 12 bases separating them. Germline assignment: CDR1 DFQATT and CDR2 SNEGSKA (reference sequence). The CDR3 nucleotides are TGCAGTGCTAGAGATGACTCCCGCGGCTACGAGCAGTACTTC. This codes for CSARDDSRGYEQYF.

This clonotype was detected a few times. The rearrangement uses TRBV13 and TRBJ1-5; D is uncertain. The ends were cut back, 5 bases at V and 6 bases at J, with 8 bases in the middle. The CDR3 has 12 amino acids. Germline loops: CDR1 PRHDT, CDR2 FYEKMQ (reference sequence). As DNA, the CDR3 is TGTGCCAGCAGCCTATACGGTCAGCCCCAGCATTTT. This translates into CASSLYGQPQHF.

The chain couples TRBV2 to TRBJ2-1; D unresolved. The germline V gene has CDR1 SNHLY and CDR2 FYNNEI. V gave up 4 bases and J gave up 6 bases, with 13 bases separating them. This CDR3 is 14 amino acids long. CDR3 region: CASSAHQQINEQFF. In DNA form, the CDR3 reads TGTGCCAGCAGTGCCCACCAGCAAATCAATGAGCAGTTCTTC.

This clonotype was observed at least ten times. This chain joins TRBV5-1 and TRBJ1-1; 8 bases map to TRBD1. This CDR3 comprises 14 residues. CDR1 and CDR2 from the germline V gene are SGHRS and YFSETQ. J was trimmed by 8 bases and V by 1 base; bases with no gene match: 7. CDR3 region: CASSLQGQAGEAFF. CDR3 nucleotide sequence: TGCGCCAGCAGCTTGCAGGGACAGGCCGGAGAAGCTTTCTTT.

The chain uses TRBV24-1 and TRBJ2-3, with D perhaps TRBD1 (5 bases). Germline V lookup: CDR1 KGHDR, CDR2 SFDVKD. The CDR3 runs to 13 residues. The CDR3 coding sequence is TGTGCTACAGGCCCATCCAGTGTAGATACGCAGTATTTT. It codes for CATGPSSVDTQYF.

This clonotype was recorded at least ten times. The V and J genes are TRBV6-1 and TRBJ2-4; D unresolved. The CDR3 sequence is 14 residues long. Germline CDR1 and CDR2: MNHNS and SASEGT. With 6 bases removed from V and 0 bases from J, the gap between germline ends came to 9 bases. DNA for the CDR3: TGTGCCAGCAGCCTCGCTTTAGCCAAAAACATTCAGTACTTC. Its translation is CASSLALAKNIQYF.